Listed below are T cell receptor beta chains from one sample, sequenced in a study of blood T cell repertoires in COVID-19. Here immunoSEQ multiplex PCR was the method, and the copy in TCRdb shows in-frame clones only, minus some. The table lists about 120,000 clones, 70% to 85% of them singletons, with roughly 7.1% in the top ten. Sequencing input: peripheral blood. The receptor set was obtained from a man in his sixties or seventies with active or convalescent COVID-19. Each CDR3 is given with its conserved first and last residue. Each record gives: V gene, CDR3 length, clone size, J gene, D gene, CDR3 protein, CDR3 DNA. D genes are given only for firm matches. Clone size is stated in some rows and not others, as once, few, many or a class when expanded.

TRBV4-1	15	NA	TRBJ2-5	TRBD2	CASSRGLAGSETQYF	TGCGCCAGCAGCCGGGGACTAGCGGGTTCCGAGACCCAGTACTTC
TRBV18	15	NA	TRBJ1-1	NA	CASSPRGGVGTEAFF	TGTGCCAGCTCACCACGGGGAGGGGTGGGCACTGAAGCTTTCTTT
TRBV29-1	14	NA	TRBJ2-5	NA	CSGGRQGGSETQYF	TGCAGCGGCGGGAGGCAGGGGGGATCAGAGACCCAGTACTTC
TRBV27	14	few	TRBJ2-1	TRBD2	CASSTGTSVLEQFF	TGTGCCAGCAGTACCGGGACTAGCGTCCTTGAGCAGTTCTTC
TRBV6-2/TRBV6-3	16	few	TRBJ2-3	NA	CASSYIVGGPADTQYF	TGTGCCAGCAGTTACATAGTGGGGGGGCCGGCAGATACGCAGTATTTT
TRBV18	13	NA	TRBJ2-5	NA	CASSPDRQETQYF	TGTGCCAGCTCACCCGACAGGCAAGAGACCCAGTACTTC
TRBV2	15	once	TRBJ1-2	NA	CASSEVGGRVYGYTF	TGTGCCAGCAGTGAAGTCGGGGGTAGGGTCTATGGCTACACCTTC
TRBV5-1	15	NA	TRBJ1-2	NA	CASGAGDPYNYGYTF	TGCGCCAGCGGGGCAGGGGACCCCTATAACTATGGCTACACCTTC
TRBV6-5	14	NA	TRBJ1-6	NA	CASSRQFTNSPLHF	TGTGCCAGCAGCCGACAGTTCACTAATTCACCCCTCCACTTT
TRBV9	16	few	TRBJ2-3	NA	CASSVALARGTDTQYF	TGTGCCAGCAGCGTAGCTTTGGCTAGAGGCACAGATACGCAGTATTTT
TRBV24-1	14	NA	TRBJ2-7	TRBD1	CATSDSRGLHEQYF	TGTGCCACCAGTGATTCCAGGGGGCTCCACGAGCAGTACTTC
TRBV28	15	NA	TRBJ2-6	NA	CASIGAPPGANVLTF	TGTGCCAGCATAGGGGCCCCTCCTGGGGCCAACGTCCTGACTTTC
TRBV18	15	few	TRBJ1-3	NA	CASSSGESSGNTIYF	TGTGCCAGCTCCTCGGGGGAGAGCTCTGGAAACACCATATATTTT
TRBV13	14	NA	TRBJ1-2	NA	CASSPPQSNYGYTF	TGTGCCAGCAGCCCCCCACAAAGTAACTATGGCTACACCTTC
TRBV5-1	15	NA	TRBJ1-1	NA	CASSLYGPGDTEAFF	TGCGCCAGCAGCTTGTATGGCCCCGGGGACACTGAAGCTTTCTTT
TRBV7-2	14	NA	TRBJ2-2	NA	CASSLVWRTGELFF	TGTGCCAGCAGCTTAGTATGGAGGACCGGGGAGCTGTTTTTT
TRBV18	14	NA	TRBJ1-1	NA	CASSPSNDGGEAFF	TGTGCCAGCTCACCTTCAAATGATGGGGGCGAAGCTTTCTTT
TRBV5-6	17	NA	TRBJ1-2	TRBD1	CASSPLKRNRGYHGYTF	TGTGCCAGCAGCCCCCTTAAGCGAAACAGGGGGTATCATGGCTACACCTTC
TRBV10-3	14	few	TRBJ1-1	TRBD1	CATTRTGMNTEAFF	TGTGCCACAACGCGGACAGGGATGAACACTGAAGCTTTCTTT
TRBV7-2	12	NA	TRBJ2-1	NA	CASSLGQTEQFF	TGTGCCAGCAGCTTAGGACAGACTGAGCAGTTCTTC
TRBV7-3	15	NA	TRBJ1-1	TRBD1	CASSLGQGPNTEAFF	TGTGCCAGCAGCTTAGGACAGGGACCGAACACTGAAGCTTTCTTT
TRBV5-6	17	NA	TRBJ1-6	TRBD1	CASSFHWTGKGNSPLHF	TGTGCCAGCAGCTTCCACTGGACAGGGAAGGGGAATTCACCCCTCCACTTT
TRBV7-2	15	NA	TRBJ2-1	NA	CASSLEGSGYNEQFF	TGTGCCAGCAGCTTAGAAGGTAGCGGATACAATGAGCAGTTCTTC
TRBV25-1	16	NA	TRBJ1-2	TRBD1	CASGDGQGSSRSGYTF	TGTGCCAGCGGCGATGGACAGGGATCTTCGAGGAGTGGCTACACCTTC
TRBV6-6	13	NA	TRBJ1-3	NA	CASTDEDGNTIYF	TGTGCCAGCACCGACGAGGATGGAAACACCATATATTTT
TRBV21-1	18	NA	TRBJ2-1	NA	CASSKTLTSGASYNEQFF	TGTGCCAGCAGCAAAACCCTGACTAGCGGGGCGTCCTACAATGAGCAGTTCTTC
TRBV6-6	14	once	TRBJ1-6	TRBD1	CASSRQGQNSPLHF	TGTGCCAGCAGCAGACAGGGGCAGAATTCACCCCTCCACTTT
TRBV12-5	15	NA	TRBJ2-1	NA	CASGSVGGAWGEQFF	TGTGCTAGTGGTTCCGTCGGCGGGGCATGGGGTGAGCAGTTCTTC
TRBV5-1	14	NA	TRBJ1-3	TRBD1	CASSLGQGAYTIYF	TGCGCCAGCAGCTTGGGCCAGGGGGCTTACACCATATATTTT
TRBV19	14	NA	TRBJ1-2	TRBD1	CASEETGVYDGYTF	TGTGCCAGTGAGGAGACAGGGGTTTATGATGGCTACACCTTC
TRBV7-8	17	NA	TRBJ2-3	NA	CASSLPLGGGLTDTQYF	TGTGCCAGCAGCTTACCCCTTGGCGGGGGCCTCACAGATACGCAGTATTTT
TRBV9	16	NA	TRBJ1-4	NA	CASSPQTSTESEKLFF	TGTGCCAGCAGCCCACAGACTTCGACAGAGTCCGAAAAACTGTTTTTT
TRBV6-5	15	NA	TRBJ1-3	NA	CASSYRRDSGNTIYF	TGTGCCAGCAGTTACCGGCGGGACTCTGGAAACACCATATATTTT
TRBV30	11	NA	TRBJ1-1	NA	CAWSRSTEAFF	TGTGCCTGGAGTCGTTCCACTGAAGCTTTCTTT
TRBV7-9	18	NA	TRBJ2-2	TRBD2	CASSLGAGTSGFTGELFF	TGTGCCAGCAGCTTAGGAGCAGGGACTAGCGGATTCACCGGGGAGCTGTTTTTT
TRBV5-1	12	NA	TRBJ1-1	TRBD1	CASSYGQGEAFF	TGCGCCAGCAGCTATGGACAGGGCGAAGCTTTCTTT
TRBV19	14	few	TRBJ1-3	NA	CASSTAGVGNTIYF	TGTGCCAGTAGTACCGCCGGGGTTGGAAACACCATATATTTT
TRBV18	15	NA	TRBJ1-1	NA	CASSPEGVLITEAFF	TGTGCCAGCTCACCCGAGGGCGTTCTGATTACGGAAGCTTTCTTT
TRBV19	16	NA	TRBJ2-5	TRBD2	CASTERGLAVQETQYF	TGTGCCAGTACCGAGAGGGGACTAGCAGTCCAAGAGACCCAGTACTTC
TRBV7-9	15	NA	TRBJ2-2	NA	CASSLEGVGTGELFF	TGTGCCAGCAGCTTAGAAGGGGTAGGCACCGGGGAGCTGTTTTTT
TRBV30	16	NA	TRBJ1-6	TRBD1	CAWTREGAQRNSPLHF	TGTGCCTGGACCCGTGAGGGGGCTCAAAGGAATTCACCCCTCCACTTT
TRBV7-9	17	NA	TRBJ1-4	TRBD1	CASSLGQGGSTNEKLFF	TGTGCCAGCAGCTTAGGACAGGGCGGTTCAACTAATGAAAAACTGTTTTTT
TRBV3-1/TRBV3-2	15	once	TRBJ2-7	NA	CASSQAWESPGEQYF	TGTGCCAGCAGCCAAGCGTGGGAATCCCCGGGAGAGCAGTACTTC
TRBV7-8	11	few	TRBJ1-1	NA	CASSQDTEAFF	TGTGCCAGCAGCCAGGACACCGAAGCTTTCTTT
TRBV25-1	15	NA	TRBJ1-1	NA	CASSANKDRTSEAFF	TGTGCCAGCAGTGCGAATAAAGACAGGACGTCCGAAGCTTTCTTT
TRBV6-5	11	few	TRBJ2-1	TRBD1	CASSRGQGQFF	TGTGCCAGCAGTCGTGGACAGGGGCAGTTCTTC
TRBV5-5	15	NA	TRBJ1-2	TRBD1	CASSLVGGGAEGYTF	TGTGCCAGCAGCTTGGTAGGAGGGGGCGCGGAAGGCTACACCTTC
TRBV28	12	NA	TRBJ1-1	TRBD1	CASSWDRAEAFF	TGTGCCAGCAGTTGGGACAGGGCTGAAGCTTTCTTT
TRBV29-1	14	few	TRBJ1-1	NA	CSVATGSLNTEAFF	TGCAGCGTTGCTACAGGGTCCCTGAACACTGAAGCTTTCTTT
TRBV11-3	13	NA	TRBJ2-1	NA	CASSLGGHNEQFF	TGTGCCAGCAGCTTAGGGGGGCACAATGAGCAGTTCTTC
TRBV12-3/TRBV12-4	12	NA	TRBJ1-2	NA	CASRGPVYGYTF	TGTGCCAGCAGGGGGCCAGTCTATGGCTACACCTTC
TRBV20-1	15	NA	TRBJ2-5	TRBD2	CSASWRLAGGETQYF	TGCAGTGCTAGTTGGCGGCTAGCGGGGGGAGAGACCCAGTACTTC
TRBV6-5	14	few	TRBJ1-1	NA	CASSYSGGNTEAFF	TGTGCCAGCAGTTACTCGGGGGGGAACACTGAAGCTTTCTTT
TRBV5-4	15	once	TRBJ2-7	NA	CASSLAGGASYEQYF	TGTGCCAGCAGCTTGGCGGGGGGCGCGTCCTACGAGCAGTACTTC
TRBV6-6	14	few	TRBJ1-4	NA	CASRIQGGNEKLFF	TGTGCCAGCAGGATACAGGGCGGTAATGAAAAACTGTTTTTT
TRBV18	14	NA	TRBJ2-7	NA	CASSPLKGFYEQYF	TGTGCCAGCTCACCACTGAAGGGGTTCTACGAGCAGTACTTC
TRBV5-8	15	once	TRBJ1-2	TRBD1	CASSLAGQYVYGYTF	TGTGCCAGCAGCCTAGCGGGACAGTACGTTTATGGCTACACCTTC
TRBV12-3/TRBV12-4	13	NA	TRBJ1-5	NA	CASTPTQGQPQHF	TGTGCCAGCACCCCTACCCAGGGTCAGCCCCAGCATTTT
TRBV14	16	NA	TRBJ2-4	NA	CASSPMGSRGANIQYF	TGTGCCAGCAGCCCCATGGGGAGTCGGGGGGCTAACATTCAGTACTTC